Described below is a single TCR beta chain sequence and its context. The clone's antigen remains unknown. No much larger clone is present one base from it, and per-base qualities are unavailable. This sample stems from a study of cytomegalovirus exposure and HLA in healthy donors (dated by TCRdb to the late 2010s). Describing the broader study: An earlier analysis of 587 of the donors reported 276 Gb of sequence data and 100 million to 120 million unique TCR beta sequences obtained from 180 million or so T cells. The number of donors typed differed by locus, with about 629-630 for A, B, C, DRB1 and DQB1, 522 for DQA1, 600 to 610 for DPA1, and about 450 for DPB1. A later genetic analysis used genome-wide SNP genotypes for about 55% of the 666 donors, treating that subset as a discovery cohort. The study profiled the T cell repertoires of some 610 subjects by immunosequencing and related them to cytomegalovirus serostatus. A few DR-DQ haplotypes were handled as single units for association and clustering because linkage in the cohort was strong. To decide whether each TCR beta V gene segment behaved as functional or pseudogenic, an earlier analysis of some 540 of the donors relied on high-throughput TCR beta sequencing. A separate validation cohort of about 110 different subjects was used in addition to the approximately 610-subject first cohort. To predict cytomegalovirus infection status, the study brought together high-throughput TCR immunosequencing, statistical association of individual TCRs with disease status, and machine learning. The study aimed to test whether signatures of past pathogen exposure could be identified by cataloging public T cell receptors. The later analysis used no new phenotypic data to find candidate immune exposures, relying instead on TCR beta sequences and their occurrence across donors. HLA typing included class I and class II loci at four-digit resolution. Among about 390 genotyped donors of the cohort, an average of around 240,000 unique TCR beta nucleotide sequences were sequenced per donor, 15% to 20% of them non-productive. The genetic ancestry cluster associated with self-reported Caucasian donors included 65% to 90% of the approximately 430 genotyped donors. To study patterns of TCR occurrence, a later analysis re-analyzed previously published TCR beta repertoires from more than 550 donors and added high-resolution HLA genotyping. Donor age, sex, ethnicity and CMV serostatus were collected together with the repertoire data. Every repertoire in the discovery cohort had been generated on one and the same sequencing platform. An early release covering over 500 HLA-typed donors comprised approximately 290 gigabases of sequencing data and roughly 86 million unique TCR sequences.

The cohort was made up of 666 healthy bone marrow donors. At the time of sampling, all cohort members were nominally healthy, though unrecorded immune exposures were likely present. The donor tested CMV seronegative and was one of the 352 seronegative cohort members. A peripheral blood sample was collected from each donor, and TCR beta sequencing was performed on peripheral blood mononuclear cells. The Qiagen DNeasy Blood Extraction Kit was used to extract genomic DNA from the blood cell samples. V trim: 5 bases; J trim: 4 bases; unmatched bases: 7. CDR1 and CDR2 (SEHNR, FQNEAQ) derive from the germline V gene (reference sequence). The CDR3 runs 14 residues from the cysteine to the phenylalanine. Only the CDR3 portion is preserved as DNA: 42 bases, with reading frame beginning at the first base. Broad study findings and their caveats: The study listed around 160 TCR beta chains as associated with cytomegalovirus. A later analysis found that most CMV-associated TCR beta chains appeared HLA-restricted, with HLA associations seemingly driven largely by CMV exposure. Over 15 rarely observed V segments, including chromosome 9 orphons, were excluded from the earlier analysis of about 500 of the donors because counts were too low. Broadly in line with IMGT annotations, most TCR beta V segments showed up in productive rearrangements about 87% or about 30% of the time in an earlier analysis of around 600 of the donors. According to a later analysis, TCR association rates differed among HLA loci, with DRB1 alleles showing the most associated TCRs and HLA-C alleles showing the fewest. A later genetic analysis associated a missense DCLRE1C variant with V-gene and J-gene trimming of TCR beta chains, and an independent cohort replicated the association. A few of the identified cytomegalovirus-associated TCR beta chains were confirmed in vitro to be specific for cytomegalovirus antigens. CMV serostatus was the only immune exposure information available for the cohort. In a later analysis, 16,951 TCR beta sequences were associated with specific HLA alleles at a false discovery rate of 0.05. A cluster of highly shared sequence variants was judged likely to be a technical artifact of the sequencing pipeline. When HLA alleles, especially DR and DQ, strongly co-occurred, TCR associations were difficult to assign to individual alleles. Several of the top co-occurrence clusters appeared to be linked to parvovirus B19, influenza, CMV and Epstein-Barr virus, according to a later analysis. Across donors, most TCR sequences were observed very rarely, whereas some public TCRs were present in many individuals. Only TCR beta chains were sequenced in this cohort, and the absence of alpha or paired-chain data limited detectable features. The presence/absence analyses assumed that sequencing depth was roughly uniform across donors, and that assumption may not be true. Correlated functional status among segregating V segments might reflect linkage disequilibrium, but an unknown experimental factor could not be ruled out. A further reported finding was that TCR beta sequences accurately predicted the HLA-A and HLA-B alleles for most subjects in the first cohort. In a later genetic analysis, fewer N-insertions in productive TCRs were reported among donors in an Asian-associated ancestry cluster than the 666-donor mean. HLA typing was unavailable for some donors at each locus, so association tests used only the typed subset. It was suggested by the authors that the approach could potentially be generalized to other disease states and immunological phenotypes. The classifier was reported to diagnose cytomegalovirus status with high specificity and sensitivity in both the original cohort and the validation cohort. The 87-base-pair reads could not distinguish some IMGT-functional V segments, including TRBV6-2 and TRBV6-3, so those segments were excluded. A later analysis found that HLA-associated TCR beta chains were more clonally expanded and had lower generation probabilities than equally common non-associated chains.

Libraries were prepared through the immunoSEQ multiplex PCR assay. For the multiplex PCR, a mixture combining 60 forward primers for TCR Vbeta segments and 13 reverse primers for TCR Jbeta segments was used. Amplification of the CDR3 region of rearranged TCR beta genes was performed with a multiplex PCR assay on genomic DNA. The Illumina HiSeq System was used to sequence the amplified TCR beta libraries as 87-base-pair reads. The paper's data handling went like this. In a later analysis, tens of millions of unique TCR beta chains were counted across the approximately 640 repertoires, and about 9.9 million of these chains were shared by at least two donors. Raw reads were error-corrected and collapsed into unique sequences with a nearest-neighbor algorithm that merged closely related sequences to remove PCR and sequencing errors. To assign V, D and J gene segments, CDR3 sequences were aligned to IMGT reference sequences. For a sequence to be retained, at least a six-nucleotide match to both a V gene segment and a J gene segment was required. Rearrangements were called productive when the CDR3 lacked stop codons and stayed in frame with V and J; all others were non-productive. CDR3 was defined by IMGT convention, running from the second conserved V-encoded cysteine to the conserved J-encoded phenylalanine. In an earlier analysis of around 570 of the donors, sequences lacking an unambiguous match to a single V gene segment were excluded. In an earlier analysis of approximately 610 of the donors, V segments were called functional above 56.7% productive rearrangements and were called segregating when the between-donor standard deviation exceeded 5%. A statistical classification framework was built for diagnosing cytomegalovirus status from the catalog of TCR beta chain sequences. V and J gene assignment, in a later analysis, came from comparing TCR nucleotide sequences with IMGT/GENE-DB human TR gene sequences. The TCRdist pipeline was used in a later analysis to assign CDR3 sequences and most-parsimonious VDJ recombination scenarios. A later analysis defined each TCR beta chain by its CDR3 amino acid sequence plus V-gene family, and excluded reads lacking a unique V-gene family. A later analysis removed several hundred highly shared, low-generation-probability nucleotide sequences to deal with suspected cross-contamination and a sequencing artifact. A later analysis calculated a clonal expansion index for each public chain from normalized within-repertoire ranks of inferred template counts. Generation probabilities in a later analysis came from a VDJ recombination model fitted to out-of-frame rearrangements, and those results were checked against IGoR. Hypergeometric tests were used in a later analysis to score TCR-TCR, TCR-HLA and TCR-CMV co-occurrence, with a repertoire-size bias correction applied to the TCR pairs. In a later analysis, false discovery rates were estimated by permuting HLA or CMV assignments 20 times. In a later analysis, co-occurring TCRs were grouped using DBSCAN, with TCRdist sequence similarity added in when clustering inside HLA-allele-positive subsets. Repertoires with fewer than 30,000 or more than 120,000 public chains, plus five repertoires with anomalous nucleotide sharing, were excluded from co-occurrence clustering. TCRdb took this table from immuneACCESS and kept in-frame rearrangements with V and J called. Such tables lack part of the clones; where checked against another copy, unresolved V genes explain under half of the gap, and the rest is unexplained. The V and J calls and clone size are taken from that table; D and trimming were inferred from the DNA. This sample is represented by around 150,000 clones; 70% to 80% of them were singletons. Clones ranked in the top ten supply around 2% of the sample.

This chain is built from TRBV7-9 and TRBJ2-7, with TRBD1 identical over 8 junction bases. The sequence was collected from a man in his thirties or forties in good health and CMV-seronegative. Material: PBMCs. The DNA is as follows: TGTGCCAGCAGCCAGACAGGGGATACGTACGAGCAGTACTTC. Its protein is CASSQTGDTYEQYF. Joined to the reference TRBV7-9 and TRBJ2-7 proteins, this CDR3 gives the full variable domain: DTGVSQNPRHKITKRGQNVTFRCDPISEHNRLYWYRQTLGQGPEFLTYFQNEAQLEKSRLLSDRFSAERPKGSFSTLEIQRTEQGDSAMYLCASSQTGDTYEQYFGPGTRLTVT.